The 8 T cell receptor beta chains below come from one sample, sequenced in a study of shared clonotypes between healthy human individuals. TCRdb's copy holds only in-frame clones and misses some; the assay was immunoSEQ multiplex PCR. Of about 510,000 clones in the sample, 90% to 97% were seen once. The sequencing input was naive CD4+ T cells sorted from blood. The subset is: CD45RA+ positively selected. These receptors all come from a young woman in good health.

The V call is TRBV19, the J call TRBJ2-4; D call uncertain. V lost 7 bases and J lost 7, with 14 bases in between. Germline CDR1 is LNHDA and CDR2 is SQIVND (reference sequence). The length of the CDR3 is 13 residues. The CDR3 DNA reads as TGTGCCAGTACCGAGAATAGTCGGAACATTCAGTACTTC. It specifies CASTENSRNIQYF.

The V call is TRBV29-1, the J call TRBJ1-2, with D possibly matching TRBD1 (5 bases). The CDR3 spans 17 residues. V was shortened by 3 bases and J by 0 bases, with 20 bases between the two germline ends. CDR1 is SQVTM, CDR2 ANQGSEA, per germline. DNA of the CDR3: TGCAGCGTTGACATTTTTGGGGGGGTTTTCTCTAACTATGGCTACACCTTC. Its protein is CSVDIFGGVFSNYGYTF.

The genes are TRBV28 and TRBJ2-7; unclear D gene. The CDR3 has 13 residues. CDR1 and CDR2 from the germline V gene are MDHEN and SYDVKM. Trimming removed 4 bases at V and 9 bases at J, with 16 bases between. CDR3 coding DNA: TGTGCCAGCAGTTCCCCTGACCAGCTTTGGCAGTACTTC. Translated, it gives CASSSPDQLWQYF.

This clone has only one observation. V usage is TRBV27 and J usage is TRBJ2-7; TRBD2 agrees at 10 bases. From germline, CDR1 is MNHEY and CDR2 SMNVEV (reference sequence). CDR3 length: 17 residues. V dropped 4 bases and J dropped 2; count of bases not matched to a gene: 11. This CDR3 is CASSSPGAGGRTYEQYF. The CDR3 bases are TGTGCCAGCAGTTCCCCCGGAGCGGGAGGGCGAACCTACGAGCAGTACTTC.

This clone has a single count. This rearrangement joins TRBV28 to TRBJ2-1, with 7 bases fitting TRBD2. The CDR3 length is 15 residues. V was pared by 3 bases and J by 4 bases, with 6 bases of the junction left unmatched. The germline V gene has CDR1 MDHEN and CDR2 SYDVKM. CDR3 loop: CASSFGGVDYNEQFF. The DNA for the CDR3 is TGTGCCAGCAGTTTTGGGGGGGTTGATTACAATGAGCAGTTCTTC.

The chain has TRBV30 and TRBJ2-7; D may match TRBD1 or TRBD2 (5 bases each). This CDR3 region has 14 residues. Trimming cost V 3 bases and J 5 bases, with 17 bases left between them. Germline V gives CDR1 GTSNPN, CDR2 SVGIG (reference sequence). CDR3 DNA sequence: TGTGCCTGGAGCTTTGGGACCTGGAGGAACGAGCAGTACTTC. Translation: CAWSFGTWRNEQYF.

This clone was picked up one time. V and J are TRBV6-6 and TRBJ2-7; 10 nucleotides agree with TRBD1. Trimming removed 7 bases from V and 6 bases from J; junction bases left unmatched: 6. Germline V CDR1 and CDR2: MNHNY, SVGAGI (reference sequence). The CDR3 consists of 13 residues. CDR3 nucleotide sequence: TGTGCCAGCACCGGACAGGGGGAGGTCGAGCAGTACTTC. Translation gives CASTGQGEVEQYF.

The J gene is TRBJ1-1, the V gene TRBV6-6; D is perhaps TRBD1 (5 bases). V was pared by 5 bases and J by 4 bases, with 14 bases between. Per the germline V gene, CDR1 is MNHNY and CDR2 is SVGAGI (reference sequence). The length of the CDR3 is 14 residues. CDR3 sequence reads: CASSPHGGGTEAFF. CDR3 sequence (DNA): TGTGCCAGCAGTCCACACGGGGGTGGCACTGAAGCTTTCTTT.